One sample yielded the 26 T cell receptor beta chains listed below, sequenced in a study of blood T cell repertoires in COVID-19. Profiling relied on immunoSEQ multiplex PCR, and the TCRdb table lists in-frame clones only, not all of them. The sample lists 270,000 or so clones; about 80% were seen once. What was sequenced was PBMCs or T cells enriched from blood (not recorded which). The receptors were sampled from a man aged 50-59 years who had recovered from COVID-19.

CDR3 residues: CASSLVGANNEKLFF. In DNA form, the CDR3 reads TGCGCCAGCAGCTTGGTAGGAGCTAATAATGAAAAACTGTTTTTT. The rearrangement links TRBV5-1 to TRBJ1-4; no clear D. This CDR3 has 15 amino acids. V was shortened by 0 bases and J by 4 bases, with 10 bases between the two germline ends. In germline, CDR1 is SGHRS, CDR2 YFSETQ.

This clone was seen only a few times. The chain carries TRBV5-5 and TRBJ1-3; 7 nucleotides line up with TRBD1. This CDR3 region has 14 residues. The germline V gene encodes CDR1 SGHKS and CDR2 YYEKEE (reference sequence). Trimming took 2 bases from V and 2 from J; bases not matched to a gene: 1. The CDR3 DNA reads TGTGCCAGCAGCTTAACAGGGGCTGGAAACACCATATATTTT. This codes for CASSLTGAGNTIYF.

The gene calls are TRBV4-2 and TRBJ2-1; 12 bases map to TRBD2. This CDR3 region has 19 residues. Germline V lookup: CDR1 LGHNA, CDR2 YNFKEQ. Losses at the gene ends were 4 bases for V and 9 bases for J; bases not matched to a gene: 19. CDR3 region: CASSPSGGATPGLVGEQFF. The CDR3 bases are TGTGCCAGCAGCCCTAGCGGGGGGGCGACCCCGGGACTTGTCGGTGAGCAGTTCTTC.

The V gene is TRBV4-2, the J gene TRBJ2-7; D is undetermined. The CDR3 has 16 amino acids. V was pared by 2 bases and J by 4 bases, with 18 bases between. Germline-derived CDR1 and CDR2 are LGHNA and YNFKEQ. CDR3 in DNA: TGTGCCAGCAGCCAAACAAGTGTTGGCCCCCCATACGAGCAGTACTTC. Protein: CASSQTSVGPPYEQYF.

The V and J genes are TRBV21-1 and TRBJ2-7; the table names TRBD1, a call not compared with the DNA. TRBV21-1 is assigned pseudogene status. The CDR3 is 14 amino acids. The CDR3 loop is CAKSTGVSGNEQYF. CDR3 bases: TGTGCCAAATCTACAGGGGTTTCGGGTAACGAGCAGTACTTC.

This chain uses TRBV7-9 with TRBJ1-3; no reliable D call. V was pared by 1 base and J by 0 bases, with 10 bases between. The CDR3 has 16 amino acids. The germline V gene has CDR1 SEHNR and CDR2 FQNEAQ (reference sequence). CDR3 nucleotide sequence: TGTGCCAGCAGCTTAGGGCAGGCAAGCTCTGGAAACACCATATATTTT. Encoded protein: CASSLGQASSGNTIYF.

As to this clone: Other DNA sequences in the sample encode the same CDR3. The chain employs TRBV19 and TRBJ2-4, with 13 bases that match TRBD2. Trimming at V came to 6 bases and at J to 1 base, leaving 6 bases not matched to a gene. Looked up from germline, CDR1 is LNHDA and CDR2 is SQIVND (reference sequence). There are 17 residues in the CDR3. The CDR3, as DNA: TGTGCCAGTAGCGGACTAGCGGGAGCCGGGGCCAAAAACATTCAGTACTTC. Encoded protein: CASSGLAGAGAKNIQYF.

This clone was counted a few times. The chain is built from TRBV2 and TRBJ2-5; 12 bases fit TRBD2. Germline loops: CDR1 SNHLY, CDR2 FYNNEI. The CDR3 has 15 amino acids. Trimming removed 4 bases from V and 5 bases from J; junction bases left unmatched: 5. The chain's CDR3 is CASSGSSGGAETQYF. In nucleotides, the CDR3 is TGTGCCAGCAGTGGGTCTAGCGGGGGGGCGGAGACCCAGTACTTC.

This clone was counted once. This sequence joins TRBV7-9 and TRBJ2-5; a weak D match, TRBD1 (6 bases). V was clipped by 3 bases and J by 4 bases, with 12 bases between them. CDR1 SEHNR and CDR2 FQNEAQ come from the germline V gene (reference sequence). The CDR3 is 14 amino acids. The CDR3 bases are TGTGCCAGCAGCTTTCAACAGGGTGGAGAGACCCAGTACTTC. Amino acid sequence: CASSFQQGGETQYF.

V and J are TRBV3-1 (or the pseudogene TRBV3-2) and TRBJ2-7; D is possibly TRBD2 (6 bases). CDR3 size: 15 residues. In germline, CDR1 is LGHDT, CDR2 YNNKEL (reference sequence). V was cut by 4 bases and J by 1 base, with 14 bases left in between. CDR3 DNA sequence: TGTGCCAGCAGCCCCACCGGGACTGAGTCCTACGAGCAGTACTTC. Protein sequence: CASSPTGTESYEQYF.

A word on this clone: Other DNA sequences in this sample translate to the same CDR3. This chain joins TRBV2 and TRBJ1-1; TRBD1 agrees at 7 bases. This CDR3 has 12 residues. Losses at the gene ends were 6 bases for V and 6 bases for J; bases not matched to a gene: 4. Germline V gives CDR1 SNHLY, CDR2 FYNNEI. CDR3 protein: CASRRTGAEAFF. The CDR3 DNA reads TGTGCCAGCAGGAGGACAGGCGCTGAAGCTTTCTTT.

This chain connects TRBV28 to TRBJ1-3, with 7 bases aligning to TRBD1. V lost 1 base to trimming and J lost 8 bases; unmatched junction nucleotides: 5. Per the germline V gene, CDR1 is MDHEN and CDR2 is SYDVKM. The CDR3 is 14 amino acids. The CDR3 bases are TGTGCCAGCAGTTTATATGACAGGGTCGACACCATATATTTT. It specifies CASSLYDRVDTIYF.

The V call is TRBV18, the J call TRBJ1-2, with 7 bases that match TRBD1. The CDR3 sequence is 16 residues long. The ends lost 3 bases at V and 2 bases at J; junction bases unmatched: 9. The germline CDR1 and CDR2 sequences are KGHSH and LQKENI. In nucleotides, the CDR3 is TGTGCCAGCTCACCCATCCCCGGACAGGCCAACTATGGCTACACCTTC. The encoded protein is CASSPIPGQANYGYTF. Full variable domain (missing parts from reference TRBV18 and TRBJ1-2): NAGVMQNPRHLVRRRGQEARLRCSPMKGHSHVYWYRQLPEEGLKFMVYLQKENIIDESGMPKERFSAEFPKEGPSILRIQQVVRGDSAAYFCASSPIPGQANYGYTFGSGTRLTVV.

About this clone itself: A junction boundary mismatches the germline segment, possibly from a read error. J is TRBJ1-1 and V is TRBV28; weak D call: TRBD1 (6 bases). The germline V gene encodes CDR1 MDHEN and CDR2 SYDVKM. The CDR3 sequence is 13 residues long. The CDR3 sequence: CASRLSGAMGAFF. The CDR3 nucleotides are TGTGCCAGCAGATTATCAGGGGCGATGGGAGCTTTCTTT.

This clone was seen a handful of times. The rearrangement uses TRBV28 and TRBJ1-5; TRBD1 might be the D (5 bases). Trimming stripped 3 bases from V and 4 bases from J, with 10 bases between. The germline V gene has CDR1 MDHEN and CDR2 SYDVKM. CDR3 length: 14 residues. This chain's CDR3 is CASSFDKGNQPQHF. As DNA, the CDR3 is TGTGCCAGCAGTTTTGATAAGGGGAATCAGCCCCAGCATTTT. The full variable domain, in which reference TRBV28 and TRBJ1-5 provide the parts outside the CDR3, is DVKVTQSSRYLVKRTGEKVFLECVQDMDHENMFWYRQDPGLGLRLIYFSYDVKMKEKGDIPEGYSVSREKKERFSLILESASTNQTSMYLCASSFDKGNQPQHFGDGTRLSIL.

This chain connects TRBV11-3 to TRBJ2-3; D might be TRBD1 (5 bases). This CDR3 is built from 15 residues. The ends were cut back, 1 base at V and 0 bases at J, with 8 bases in the middle. CDR1 SGHNT and CDR2 YENEEA come from the germline V gene. Here the CDR3 reads CASSLGGASTDTQYF. The CDR3 nucleotides read TGTGCCAGCAGCTTAGGTGGGGCGAGCACAGATACGCAGTATTTT. The full variable domain, rest sourced from reference TRBV11-3 and TRBJ2-3, is EAGVVQSPRYKIIEKKQPVAFWCNPISGHNTLYWYLQNLGQGPELLIRYENEEAVDDSQLPKDRFSAERLKGVDSTLKIQPAELGDSAVYLCASSLGGASTDTQYFGPGTRLTVL.

The genes are TRBV12-3 or TRBV12-4 and TRBJ2-7; 9 nucleotides align to TRBD2. The CDR3 is 13 amino acids. Trimming removed 6 bases from V and 3 bases from J; junction bases left unmatched: 3. The CDR3 nucleotides read TGTGCCAGCAGGGCGGGGGGGTTCTACGAGCAGTACTTC. Its translation: CASRAGGFYEQYF.

The chain couples TRBV19 to TRBJ2-2; D remains ambiguous. The CDR3 is 16 amino acids. CDR1 and CDR2 (germline): LNHDA, SQIVND (reference sequence). V lost 5 bases, J lost 5 bases, and 18 bases lay in between. In nucleotides, the CDR3 is TGTGCCAGTAGTCCCCAACATATTTTAAAGACCGGGGAGCTGTTTTTT. Translation: CASSPQHILKTGELFF.

The chain employs TRBV9 and TRBJ2-7; D possibly corresponds to TRBD2 (6 bases). V lost 0 bases and J lost 5, with 15 bases in between. Per the germline V gene, CDR1 is SGDLS and CDR2 is YYNGEE. The CDR3 is made up of 15 amino acids. The CDR3 DNA reads TGTGCCAGCAGCGTAGACCGGGACTTCTTCAACGAGCAGTACTTC. Translating it yields CASSVDRDFFNEQYF.

V usage is TRBV19 and J usage is TRBJ2-2; 9 nucleotides line up with TRBD1. Germline CDR1 is LNHDA and CDR2 is SQIVND (reference sequence). Germline trimming cut 6 bases from V and 1 base from J; bases unmatched to any gene: 0. The CDR3 runs to 14 residues. The chain's CDR3 is CASRGQGNTGELFF. In DNA form, the CDR3 reads TGTGCCAGTAGGGGACAGGGGAACACCGGGGAGCTGTTTTTT.

The V call is TRBV7-8, the J call TRBJ1-1; D not resolved. Looked up from germline, CDR1 is SGHVS and CDR2 is FQNEAQ. The CDR3 totals 14 residues. Trimming took off 1 base at V and 2 bases at J, with 8 bases between the two ends. CDR3 protein: CASSLVESNTEAFF. The CDR3 region has the DNA TGTGCCAGCAGCTTAGTGGAGTCCAACACTGAAGCTTTCTTT.

The rearrangement joins TRBV7-9 to TRBJ2-5, with D unresolved. This CDR3 is 13 amino acids long. Germline V gives CDR1 SEHNR, CDR2 FQNEAQ (reference sequence). Trimming removed 2 bases at V and 4 bases at J, with 8 bases between. The CDR3 is CASSLPAVETQYF. The CDR3 DNA sequence: TGTGCCAGCAGCTTACCCGCAGTAGAGACCCAGTACTTC.

V usage is TRBV19 and J usage is TRBJ2-2, with TRBD2 identical over 9 bases. Germline trimming cut 4 bases from V and 7 bases from J; bases unmatched to any gene: 1. From germline, CDR1 is LNHDA and CDR2 SQIVND (reference sequence). This CDR3 has 13 amino acids. CDR3 sequence reads: CASSTTSGGELFF. Written as DNA, the CDR3 is TGTGCCAGTAGTACGACTAGCGGCGGGGAGCTGTTTTTT.

This clone has more than one count but fewer than ten. Other nucleotide sequences from this sample produce the same CDR3. The chain joins TRBV5-1 to TRBJ2-1; D is undetermined. Germline CDR1 and CDR2: SGHRS and YFSETQ. V lost 4 bases and J 5 bases, leaving 10 bases between the germline ends. There are 13 residues in the CDR3. DNA for the CDR3: TGCGCCAGCAGCCCTGGAGTAGACAATGAGCAGTTCTTC. This gives the protein CASSPGVDNEQFF.

V is TRBV18 and J is TRBJ2-6, with D possibly being TRBD2 (6 bases). The CDR3 sequence is 16 residues long. Trimming removed 3 bases from V and 0 bases from J, with 9 bases in between. CDR1 and CDR2 from the germline V gene are KGHSH and LQKENI. CDR3 sequence (DNA): TGTGCCAGCTCACCGCCGGGGGTCTCTGGGGCCAACGTCCTGACTTTC. Translating it yields CASSPPGVSGANVLTF.

The chain carries TRBV12-3 or TRBV12-4 and TRBJ1-1, with D unclear. The V end lost 5 bases, the J end lost 8 bases, and 12 bases lay between the germline ends. The CDR3 covers 12 residues. The CDR3, as DNA: TGTGCCAGCAGTACACCATCCCAAGAAGCTTTCTTT. It translates to CASSTPSQEAFF.